This entry is about one T cell receptor beta chain. Antigen unknown. 60 Vbeta and 13 Jbeta primers were used in PCR. In the source study's methods: Approximately 83 million unique TCR beta chains, 10 million to 14 million shared, were counted in a later analysis. Some clones are missing from TCRdb's copy, which holds only in-frame ones; the method was immunoSEQ multiplex PCR. Clone size and the V and J calls come from that table; the DNA yielded D and trimming. The sample's table shows over 45,000 clones. This entry is derived from a study of cytomegalovirus exposure and HLA in healthy donors. Study-wide points: After further analysis at a later stage, 15,000 to 20,000 TCR beta sequences were associated with HLA alleles at 0.05 false discovery rate. Presence/absence analyses treated sequencing depth as roughly uniform across donors.

The specimen sequenced was PBMCs. This clonotype was sampled from a woman in her late teens or twenties in good health and CMV-seronegative.

This CDR3 is CASSLSQGYDGNTIYF. CDR3 bases: TGTGCCAGCAGCTTATCTCAGGGTTATGACGGAAACACCATATATTTT. The chain couples TRBV7-9 to TRBJ1-3; TRBD1 might be the D (5 bases). Trimming took off 2 bases at V and 4 bases at J, with 15 bases between the two ends. The length of the CDR3 is 16 residues. The germline CDR1 and CDR2 sequences are SEHNR and FQNEAQ (reference sequence).